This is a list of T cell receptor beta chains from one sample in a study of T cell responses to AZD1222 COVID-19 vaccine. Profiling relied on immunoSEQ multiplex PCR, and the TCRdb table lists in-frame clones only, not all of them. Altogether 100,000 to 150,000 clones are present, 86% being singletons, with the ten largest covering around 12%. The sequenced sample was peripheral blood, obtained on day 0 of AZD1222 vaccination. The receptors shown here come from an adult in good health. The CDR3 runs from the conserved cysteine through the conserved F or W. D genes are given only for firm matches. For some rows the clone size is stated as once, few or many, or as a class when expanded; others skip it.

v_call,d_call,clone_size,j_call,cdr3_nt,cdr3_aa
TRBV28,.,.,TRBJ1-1,TGTGCCAGCAGTGTCGGACTGAGTGAAGCTTTCTTT,CASSVGLSEAFF
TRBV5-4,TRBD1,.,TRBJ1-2,TGTGCCAGCAGCTTGGGGCAGGGGGCTTACGGCTACACCTTC,CASSLGQGAYGYTF
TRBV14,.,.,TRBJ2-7,TGTGCCAGCAGCCAAGATCTTGGGGCACCCGGGCAGTACTTC,CASSQDLGAPGQYF
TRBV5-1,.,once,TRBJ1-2,TGCGCCAGCAGCTTGCCAGGACCCTACTATGGCTACACCTTC,CASSLPGPYYGYTF
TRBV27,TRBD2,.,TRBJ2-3,TGTGCCAGCAGTTTATTTGCGGGAGTAGCAGATACGCAGTATTTT,CASSLFAGVADTQYF
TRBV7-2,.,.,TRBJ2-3,TGTGCCAGCAGCTCGACGGAGACAGATACGCAGTATTTT,CASSSTETDTQYF
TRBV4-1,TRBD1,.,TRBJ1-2,TGCGCCAGCAGCTCACAGGGGTGGGGTGGCTACACCTTC,CASSSQGWGGYTF
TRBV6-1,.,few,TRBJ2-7,TGTGCCAGCAGTGAACCTGGCGGGGGCCTCTACGAGCAGTACTTC,CASSEPGGGLYEQYF
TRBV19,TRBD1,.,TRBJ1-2,TGTGCCAGTAGGAATAGACAGGGGGAGAACTATGGCTACACCTTC,CASRNRQGENYGYTF
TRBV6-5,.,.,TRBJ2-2,TGTGCCAGCAGAATAATGACAGAAAACACCGGGGAGCTGTTTTTT,CASRIMTENTGELFF
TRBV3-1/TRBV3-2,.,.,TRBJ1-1,TGTGCCAGCAGCCAAGAGGGGAGACAGGCCCATGAAGCTTTCTTT,CASSQEGRQAHEAFF
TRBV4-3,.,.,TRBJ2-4,TGCGCCAGCAGCCAACGTAAGGGGGACATTCAGTACTTC,CASSQRKGDIQYF
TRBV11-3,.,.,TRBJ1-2,TGTGCCAGCAGCTTTAGGCAGGCTTTAGGCTACACCTTC,CASSFRQALGYTF
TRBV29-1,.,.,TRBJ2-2,TGCAGCGTTGAAGATCCAATCCAGGGAGGGAACACCGGGGAGCTGTTTTTT,CSVEDPIQGGNTGELFF
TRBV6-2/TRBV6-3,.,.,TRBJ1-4,TGTGCCAGCAGTTACTCGACGGGGGGCGTTGAAAAACTGTTTTTT,CASSYSTGGVEKLFF
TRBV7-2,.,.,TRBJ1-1,TGTGCCAGCAGCTTAGTCTCGGGGGGGAGCACTGAAGCTTTCTTT,CASSLVSGGSTEAFF
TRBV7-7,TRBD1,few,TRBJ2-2,TGTGCCAGCAGCGACAGGGGGCATAGCGGGGAGCTGTTTTTT,CASSDRGHSGELFF
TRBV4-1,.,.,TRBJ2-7,TGCGCCAGCAGCCAACGCTCCGGGACACAATACGAGCAGTACTTC,CASSQRSGTQYEQYF
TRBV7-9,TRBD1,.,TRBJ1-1,TGTGCCAGCAGCGTTAACAGGGGATTTGTCACTGAAGCTTTCTTT,CASSVNRGFVTEAFF
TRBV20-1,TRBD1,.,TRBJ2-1,TGCAGTGCTAGTCGGACAGGGGGCGATGAGCAGTTCTTC,CSASRTGGDEQFF
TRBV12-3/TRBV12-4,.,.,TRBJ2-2,TGTGCCAGCAGCCACCGGGAGGGGGAGCTGTTTTTT,CASSHREGELFF
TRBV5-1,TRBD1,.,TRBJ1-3,TGCGCCAGCAGCTTGGCCGGGACAGGGCATGGAAACACCATATATTTT,CASSLAGTGHGNTIYF
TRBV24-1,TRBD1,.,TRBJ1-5,TGTGCCACCAGTGATGCCGACCAGGGGGGCAATCAGCCCCAGCATTTT,CATSDADQGGNQPQHF
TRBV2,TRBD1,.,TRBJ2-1,TGTGCCAGCAGTGAGTTCGACAGGGGTACCTACAATGAGCAGTTCTTC,CASSEFDRGTYNEQFF
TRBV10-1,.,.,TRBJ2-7,TGCGCCAGCAGTGAAGACAGCTACTACGAGCAGTACTTC,CASSEDSYYEQYF
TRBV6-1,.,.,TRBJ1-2,TGTGCCAGCAGTGAAGCGTACGGGGCCTACCCCTATGGCTACACCTTC,CASSEAYGAYPYGYTF
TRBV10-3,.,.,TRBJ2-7,TGTGCCATCAGTGCGATCCGGGACCCTAGAAGCTACGAGCAGTACTTC,CAISAIRDPRSYEQYF
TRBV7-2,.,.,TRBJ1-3,TGTGCCAGCAGCTTCTCTGGGGCCTGGGGAGGTGGAAACACCATATATTTT,CASSFSGAWGGGNTIYF
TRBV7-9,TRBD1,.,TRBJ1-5,TGTGCCAGCAGGCGACAGGGGGTCGATCAGCCCCAGCATTTT,CASRRQGVDQPQHF
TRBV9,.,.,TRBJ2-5,TGTGCCAGCAGCGGCGGGACTCATCAAGAGACCCAGTACTTC,CASSGGTHQETQYF
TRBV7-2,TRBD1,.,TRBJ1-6,TGTGCCAGCAGCCAAAGGGGGCTCAATAATTCACCCCTCCACTTT,CASSQRGLNNSPLHF
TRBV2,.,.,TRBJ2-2,TGTGCCAGCAGTGAAGACAGCTTGAGGCTGTTTTTT,CASSEDSLRLFF
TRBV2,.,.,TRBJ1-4,TGTGCCAGCAGTGGACCTGGGAGGGCTAATGAAAAACTGTTTTTT,CASSGPGRANEKLFF
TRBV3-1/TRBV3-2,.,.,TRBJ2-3,TGTGCCAGCAGCCAAGTGGGTGGGGGGCCCGGCGTGACGCAGTATTTT,CASSQVGGGPGVTQYF
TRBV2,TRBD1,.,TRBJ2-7,TGTGCCAGCAGTGCCGCACTAGGCTACAGGGGCTACGAGCAGTACTTC,CASSAALGYRGYEQYF
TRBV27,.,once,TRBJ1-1,TGTGCCAGCAGCCAGGGGACTGAAGCTTTCTTT,CASSQGTEAFF
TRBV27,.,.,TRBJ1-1,TGTGCCAGCAGTTTAACGGGCCTTTCGAACACTGAAGCTTTCTTT,CASSLTGLSNTEAFF
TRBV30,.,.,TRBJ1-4,TGTGCCTGGCTTTATAATGAAAAACTGTTTTTT,CAWLYNEKLFF
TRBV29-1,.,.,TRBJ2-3,TGCAGCGCGGTGGGATTTACCGGCGGTCCCTTAGGCCCAGATACGCAGTATTTT,CSAVGFTGGPLGPDTQYF
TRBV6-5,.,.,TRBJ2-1,TGTGCCAGCAGTTTCAGGACAGAAACCTACAATGAGCAGTTCTTC,CASSFRTETYNEQFF
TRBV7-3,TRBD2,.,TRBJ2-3,TGTGCCAGCAGCTTACGGCGGGGGGCGCAGTATTTT,CASSLRRGAQYF
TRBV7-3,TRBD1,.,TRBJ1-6,TGTGCCAGCAGCTCCGACAGGGACTCACCCCTCCACTTT,CASSSDRDSPLHF